Reported below is one TCR beta chain. Clones were sequenced by immunoSEQ multiplex PCR, and TCRdb holds only the in-frame ones, with some missing. The sample has 200,000 or so clones; roughly 90% are singletons. The V end lost 0 bases, the J end lost 0 bases, and 8 bases lay between the germline ends. The germline gives CDR1 MNHEY, CDR2 SVGAGI. There are 15 residues in the CDR3. The data are from a study of blood T cell repertoires in COVID-19. The sample was peripheral blood. The TCR was taken from a woman aged 55 to 70 with acute or convalescent COVID-19. The V and J genes are TRBV6-5 and TRBJ1-1; the D gene is possibly TRBD1 (5 bases). The CDR3 here is CASSYSQGVNTEAFF. CDR3 DNA sequence: TGTGCCAGCAGTTACTCTCAGGGCGTGAACACTGAAGCTTTCTTT.